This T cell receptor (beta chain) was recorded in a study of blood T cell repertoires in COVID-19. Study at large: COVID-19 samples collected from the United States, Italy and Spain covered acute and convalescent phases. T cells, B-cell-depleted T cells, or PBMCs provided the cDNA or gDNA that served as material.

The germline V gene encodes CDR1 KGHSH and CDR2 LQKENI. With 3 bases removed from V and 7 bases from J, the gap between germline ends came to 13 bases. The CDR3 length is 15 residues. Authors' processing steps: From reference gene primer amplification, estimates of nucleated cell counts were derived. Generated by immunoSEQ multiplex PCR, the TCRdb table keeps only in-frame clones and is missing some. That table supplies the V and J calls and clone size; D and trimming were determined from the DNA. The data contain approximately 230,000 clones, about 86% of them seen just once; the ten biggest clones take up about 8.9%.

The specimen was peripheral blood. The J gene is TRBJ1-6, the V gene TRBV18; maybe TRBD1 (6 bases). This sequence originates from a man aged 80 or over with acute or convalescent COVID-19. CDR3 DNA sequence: TGTGCCAGCTCACCGGCGCAGGGGAGAAATTCACCCCTCCACTTT. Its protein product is CASSPAQGRNSPLHF.